What follows are 19 T cell receptor beta chains derived from one specimen sequenced in a study of identical twins. TCRdb reprocessed the 5' RACE reads with MiXCR, giving one entry per CDR3 protein. The sample gives hundreds of thousands of distinct CDR3 sequences, roughly 10% of which show up once; approximately 7% is in the top ten. These same data were also listed under a study on yellow fever vaccine responses in identical twins.

Material for sequencing was CD8+ T cells sorted from blood. Receptors were obtained from a woman aged 18-35 years in good health.

This clonotype has at least ten counts. CDR3 amino acids: CASSYTGGYYNEQFF. CDR3 DNA sequence: TGCGCCAGCAGCTATACAGGGGGCTACTACAATGAGCAGTTCTTC. This chain connects TRBV5-1 to TRBJ2-1, with 9 bases fitting TRBD1. The trim removed 3 bases at V and 3 bases at J, leaving 4 bases unmatched. CDR3 length equals 15 residues. Germline CDR1 and CDR2: SGHRS and YFSETQ.

This clonotype was detected many times. The V call is TRBV11-1, the J call TRBJ1-2, with 12 bases matching TRBD1. The germline V gene has CDR1 SGHAT and CDR2 FQDESV (reference sequence). Trimming took 5 bases from V and 1 from J; bases not matched to a gene: 11. The length of the CDR3 is 18 residues. Here the CDR3 DNA reads TGTGCCAGCAGCACCACCGGGACAGGGGGCGGAATTAACTATGGCTACACCTTC. It yields the protein CASSTTGTGGGINYGYTF.

This clonotype was seen repeatedly, ten times or more. The genes are TRBV28 and TRBJ2-7; tentative D call: TRBD2 (6 bases). Looked up from germline, CDR1 is MDHEN and CDR2 is SYDVKM. This CDR3 is built from 14 residues. Trimming cost V 8 bases and J 0 bases, with 14 bases left between them. CDR3 region: CASARRTNSYEQYF. The DNA of the CDR3 is TGTGCCAGCGCCCGGCGGACTAACTCCTACGAGCAGTACTTC.

The chain carries TRBV20-1 and TRBJ2-5; D may correspond to TRBD1 or TRBD2 (5 bases each). With 2 bases removed from V and 5 bases from J, the gap between germline ends came to 21 bases. Germline lookup yields CDR1 DFQATT and CDR2 SNEGSKA (reference sequence). The CDR3 runs 16 residues. CDR3 in amino acids: CSARFLRDVLSETQYF. The CDR3 nucleotides read TGCAGTGCTAGATTCCTCCGGGACGTCCTTTCGGAGACCCAGTACTTC.

Of note for this clonotype: This may be a read error: a much more frequent sequence differs by one nucleotide. The chain is built from TRBV12-3 or TRBV12-4 and TRBJ2-1, with D tentatively TRBD1 (6 bases). CDR3 size: 15 residues. CDR3 protein: CASSLLGTLIHEQLF. The DNA for the CDR3 is TGTGCCAGCAGTTTATTGGGGACACTCATCCATGAGCAGTTGTTC.

This clonotype turned up a few times. The genes are TRBV12-3 or TRBV12-4 and TRBJ2-2, with D tentatively TRBD2 (5 bases). V was trimmed by 1 base and J by 5 bases, leaving 20 bases between them. The CDR3 has 18 amino acids. CDR3 bases: TGTGCCAGCAGTTTAGGGCGTAGCGAGGAATCGGGGACCGGGGAGCTGTTTTTT. It encodes CASSLGRSEESGTGELFF.

The genes are TRBV30 and TRBJ2-1, with a possible D match to TRBD1 (6 bases). CDR3 length: 15 amino acids. Trimming removed 4 bases at V and 0 bases at J, with 13 bases between. Germline V CDR1 and CDR2: GTSNPN, SVGIG (reference sequence). This chain's CDR3 is CAWKEQGDSYNEQFF. The CDR3 region has the DNA TGTGCCTGGAAGGAACAGGGAGACTCCTACAATGAGCAGTTCTTC.

The table lists this clonotype with many counts. The chain has TRBV7-8 and TRBJ2-3, with a tentative D call TRBD2 (6 bases). CDR3 length equals 18 residues. Germline V lookup: CDR1 SGHVS, CDR2 FQNEAQ. V gave up 5 bases and J gave up 6 bases, with 27 bases separating them. CDR3: CASSHHTLLDWGVDTQYF. CDR3 nucleotides: TGTGCCAGCAGCCACCACACACTACTAGATTGGGGGGTGGATACGCAGTATTTT.

The V and J genes are TRBV6-1 and TRBJ2-3; D is possibly TRBD1 (6 bases). CDR1 MNHNS and CDR2 SASEGT come from the germline V gene. CDR3 size: 15 residues. Trimming removed 1 base at V and 4 bases at J, with 12 bases between. CDR3 DNA: TGTGCCAGCAGTGAAGAACAGGGTTCGCCAGATACGCAGTATTTT. Translated, it gives CASSEEQGSPDTQYF.

In this sample, this clonotype turned up a few times. The V and J genes are TRBV15 and TRBJ2-7; possibly TRBD1 for D (6 bases). The CDR3 covers 13 residues. Trimming stripped 2 bases from V and 5 bases from J, with 10 bases between. CDR1 and CDR2 from the germline V gene are LNHNV and YYDKDF (reference sequence). CDR3 bases: TGTGCCACCAGCAGAAACAGGGTACACGAGCAGTACTTC. Its translation: CATSRNRVHEQYF.

In this sample, this clonotype turned up many times. V usage is TRBV29-1 and J usage is TRBJ1-2; D gene ambiguous. Trimming removed 0 bases from V and 4 bases from J, with 9 bases in between. The CDR3 has 13 amino acids. CDR1 is SQVTM, CDR2 ANQGSEA, per germline. DNA for the CDR3: TGCAGCGTTGAAGAAGAACAGACCTATGGCTACACCTTC. Its translation is CSVEEEQTYGYTF.

This clonotype was found a few times. CDR3 DNA: TGTGCCAGCAGCCACCCCTTTACGGCGGGCCAACGGTCCTACGAGCAGTACTTC. It is translated as CASSHPFTAGQRSYEQYF. V gene TRBV11-1 combines with J gene TRBJ2-7; possible D gene TRBD2, 5 bases. V lost 5 bases and J 1 base, leaving 24 bases between the germline ends. The CDR3 has 18 residues. Germline loops: CDR1 SGHAT, CDR2 FQDESV (reference sequence).

At least ten counts were recorded for this clonotype. J is TRBJ2-7 and V is TRBV5-6; 8 bases line up with TRBD2. Trimming at V came to 4 bases and at J to 7 bases, leaving 13 bases not matched to a gene. This CDR3 comprises 15 residues. CDR1 is SGHDT and CDR2 is YYEEEE in the germline V gene. Written as DNA, the CDR3 is TGTGCCAGCAGCCTGGGACTAGGAGGGGGTGGGGAGCAGTACTTC. Amino acids: CASSLGLGGGGEQYF.

This sequence joins TRBV5-1 and TRBJ2-5, with TRBD2 matching 7 bases. The CDR3 has 14 amino acids. Germline CDR1 SGHRS, CDR2 YFSETQ. Germline trimming cut 0 bases from V and 5 bases from J; bases unmatched to any gene: 4. The CDR3 loop reads CASSLAGLVETQYF. In nucleotides, the CDR3 is TGCGCCAGCAGCTTGGCCGGACTAGTGGAGACCCAGTACTTC.

The chain is built from TRBV7-9 and TRBJ2-1; D is unclear. V was cut by 5 bases and J by 11 bases, with 7 bases left in between. The CDR3 contains 10 residues. Germline V lookup: CDR1 SEHNR, CDR2 FQNEAQ (reference sequence). CDR3 DNA sequence: TGTGCCAGCAGCGATAGACAGCAGTTCTTC. Translated: CASSDRQQFF.

This clonotype appeared many times. The chain uses TRBV28 and TRBJ1-2, with 8 bases that match TRBD1. The length of the CDR3 is 15 residues. The V segment lost 6 bases and the J segment 6 bases; nucleotides outside the gene matches: 12. Germline loops: CDR1 MDHEN, CDR2 SYDVKM. The CDR3 DNA follows: TGTGCCAGCAGCCCCAGGGGGCGTGTCGGAAATGGCTACACCTTC. This gives the protein CASSPRGRVGNGYTF.

This clonotype was seen a handful of times. This chain joins TRBV7-2 and TRBJ2-1, with a weak D call TRBD2 (6 bases). Trimming removed 5 bases from V and 5 bases from J, with 19 bases in between. CDR3 length: 16 residues. Germline CDR1 SGHTA, CDR2 FQGNSA. This chain's CDR3 is CASSPGVGGTHNEQFF. In DNA form, the CDR3 reads TGTGCCAGCAGCCCAGGTGTCGGAGGGACCCACAATGAGCAGTTCTTC.

The rearrangement uses TRBV27 and TRBJ2-7, with TRBD2 matching over 7 bases. Germline-derived CDR1 and CDR2 are MNHEY and SMNVEV (reference sequence). The CDR3 loop spans 16 amino acids. The junction had 7 bases not matched to a gene; V was cut back by 2 bases and J by 0 bases. The CDR3 DNA is TGTGCCAGCAGTTTAAGTGGCGGGAGCAACTCCTACGAGCAGTACTTC. Translating gives CASSLSGGSNSYEQYF.

The table lists this clonotype with many counts. CDR3 coding DNA: TGTGCCACCAGCAGATCAAGGGGTTTCGACAGTGAAGCTTTCTTT. Its protein product is CATSRSRGFDSEAFF. The rearrangement joins TRBV15 to TRBJ1-1; D possibly corresponds to TRBD1 (5 bases). The CDR3 covers 15 residues. V was shortened by 2 bases and J by 7 bases, with 17 bases between the two germline ends. Germline-derived CDR1 and CDR2 are LNHNV and YYDKDF (reference sequence). Using reference TRBV15 and TRBJ1-1 for the parts outside the CDR3, the full variable domain is DAMVIQNPRYQVTQFGKPVTLSCSQTLNHNVMYWYQQKSSQAPKLLFHYYDKDFNNEADTPDNFQSRRPNTSFCFLDIRSPGLGDTAMYLCATSRSRGFDSEAFFGQGTRLTVV.